Each of the 26 T cell receptor beta chains below was sequenced from the same sample in a study of control samples from healthy donors and cancer patients (dated by TCRdb to 2020 to 2021). Libraries were built with the immunoSEQ multiplex PCR assay. Imported from immuneACCESS, the table was reduced by TCRdb to in-frame sequences with V and J called. These copies leave out some clones; in studies compared against another copy, an unresolved V gene accounts for under half, and the cause of the remainder is not known. The sample table lists 170,000 or so clones, roughly 94% of them with a count of one. The ten largest clones add up to 8.5% of the sample. Material for sequencing was blood. The receptors stem from a middle-aged woman in good health.

The rearrangement uses TRBV7-8 and TRBJ2-1, with unresolved D. Germline lookup yields CDR1 SGHVS and CDR2 FQNEAQ. The CDR3 consists of 15 residues. The germline V and J ends were trimmed by 1 base and 6 bases, with 13 bases remaining between them. The CDR3 DNA reads TGTGCCAGCAGCTTAGAACAGAATCTTTTCAATGAGCAGTTCTTC. Amino acid sequence: CASSLEQNLFNEQFF.

This chain links TRBV6-2 or TRBV6-3 with TRBJ2-1, with 10 bases fitting TRBD1. CDR1 is MNHEY, CDR2 SVGEGT, per germline. The J segment lost 5 bases and the V segment lost 4 bases, leaving 5 bases of the junction unmatched. The CDR3 has 15 residues. DNA of the CDR3: TGTGCCAGCAGTTCCCGACAGGGGGCGAACAATGAGCAGTTCTTC. Translation gives CASSSRQGANNEQFF.

The chain recombines TRBV9 with TRBJ1-2; 9 bases are a match to TRBD1. From germline, CDR1 is SGDLS and CDR2 YYNGEE. Trimming at V came to 4 bases and at J to 3 bases, leaving 7 bases not matched to a gene. The CDR3 has 15 amino acids. DNA for the CDR3: TGTGCCAGCAGCCCCCGGGACAGGGTGGACTATGGCTACACCTTC. The encoded protein is CASSPRDRVDYGYTF.

The chain employs TRBV5-1 and TRBJ1-2; no firm D call. CDR3 length: 13 residues. Germline lookup yields CDR1 SGHRS and CDR2 YFSETQ. V was pared by 4 bases and J by 2 bases, with 9 bases between. CDR3: CASSPLNNYGYTF. CDR3 coding DNA: TGCGCCAGCAGCCCCCTTAACAACTATGGCTACACCTTC.

The sample holds a few counts of this clone. V gene TRBV4-3 combines with J gene TRBJ2-3; 7 bases map to TRBD2. The CDR3 sequence is 16 residues long. Looked up from germline, CDR1 is LGHNA and CDR2 is YSLEER. V lost 4 bases, J lost 2 bases, and 9 bases stayed unmatched. CDR3 protein: CASSLTGGSYTDTQYF. CDR3 nucleotide sequence: TGCGCCAGCAGCCTAACCGGGGGGAGTTACACAGATACGCAGTATTTT.

For the CDR3, the DNA is TGTGCCAGCGACAGGGGTGGAAACACCATATATTTT. Its protein is CASDRGGNTIYF. The chain carries TRBV19 and TRBJ1-3; 8 bases fit TRBD1. This CDR3 is 12 amino acids long. After removal of 9 bases from V and 3 bases from J, the junction contained 1 base not matched to a gene. CDR1 is LNHDA, CDR2 SQIVND, per germline (reference sequence).

The chain uses TRBV19 and TRBJ1-2; D perhaps matches TRBD1 (6 bases). Per the germline V gene, CDR1 is LNHDA and CDR2 is SQIVND (reference sequence). The germline V and J ends were trimmed by 5 bases and 7 bases, with 11 bases remaining between them. This CDR3 spans 12 amino acids. CDR3 in DNA: TGTGCCAGTAGTGGGGGCGCGGTTGGCTACACCTTC. Its protein is CASSGGAVGYTF.

The chain is built from TRBV10-3 and TRBJ1-1; TRBD1 is a possible D gene (6 bases). Germline CDR1 ENHRY, CDR2 SYGVKD. The CDR3 consists of 18 residues. Trimming cost V 6 bases and J 0 bases, with 23 bases left between them. Here the CDR3 DNA reads TGTGCCATCAGAATCAAGGGGGAGGATCAAGAGCTGAACACTGAAGCTTTCTTT. It yields the protein CAIRIKGEDQELNTEAFF.

This chain links TRBV19 with TRBJ1-5; D is perhaps TRBD1 (5 bases). The CDR3 spans 15 residues. Per the germline V gene, CDR1 is LNHDA and CDR2 is SQIVND (reference sequence). V was clipped by 1 base and J by 3 bases, with 10 bases between them. The CDR3: CASSIGGGDNQPQHF. The CDR3 coding sequence is TGTGCCAGTAGTATAGGGGGCGGTGACAATCAGCCCCAGCATTTT.

This chain joins TRBV29-1 and TRBJ1-2, with D perhaps TRBD1 (5 bases). The CDR3 totals 12 residues. Trimming took off 6 bases at V and 5 bases at J, with 13 bases between the two ends. The V gene's germline CDR1 is SQVTM and CDR2 ANQGSEA. CDR3 sequence reads: CSVLSAGYGYTF. CDR3 bases: TGCAGCGTCTTGTCGGCAGGGTATGGCTACACCTTC.

This sequence joins TRBV4-1 and TRBJ1-6; D gene ambiguous. Germline V gives CDR1 MGHRA, CDR2 YSYEKL. Trimming cost V 0 bases and J 7 bases, with 13 bases left between them. The CDR3 covers 16 residues. CDR3 sequence (DNA): TGCGCCAGCAGCCAAGATGGAACGCAAAGGAATTCACCCCTCCACTTT. Translating it yields CASSQDGTQRNSPLHF.

The V and J genes are TRBV27 and TRBJ1-4, with TRBD1 matching 7 bases. CDR1 is MNHEY, CDR2 SMNVEV, per germline (reference sequence). V lost 6 bases to trimming and J lost 7 bases; unmatched junction nucleotides: 8. This CDR3 has 14 amino acids. CDR3 DNA: TGTGCCAGCAGGGAGACAGGGATGCGTGAAAAACTGTTTTTT. Protein product: CASRETGMREKLFF. Variable domain in full (rest from reference TRBV27 and TRBJ1-4): EAQVTQNPRYLITVTGKKLTVTCSQNMNHEYMSWYRQDPGLGLRQIYYSMNVEVTDKGDVPEGYKVSRKEKRNFPLILESPSPNQTSLYFCASRETGMREKLFFGSGTQLSVL.

The chain links TRBV9 to TRBJ2-5; D possibly corresponds to TRBD1 (6 bases). Germline values: CDR1 SGDLS, CDR2 YYNGEE. With 0 bases removed from V and 1 base from J, the gap between germline ends came to 10 bases. This CDR3 spans 15 amino acids. The CDR3: CASSVVGGFQETQYF. CDR3 sequence (DNA): TGTGCCAGCAGCGTAGTAGGGGGATTCCAAGAGACCCAGTACTTC.

In this sample, this clone turned up a few times. This chain links TRBV5-6 with TRBJ1-1; TRBD1 might be the D (5 bases). Germline lookup yields CDR1 SGHDT and CDR2 YYEEEE. This CDR3 comprises 16 residues. Deletions cut 3 bases from V and 4 bases from J, with 19 bases between. The CDR3: CASSSDPGKEGTEAFF. The CDR3 DNA sequence: TGTGCCAGCAGCTCGGATCCAGGGAAAGAGGGCACTGAAGCTTTCTTT.

The gene calls are TRBV4-1 and TRBJ1-4; TRBD1 might be the D (5 bases). Per germline, CDR1 MGHRA and CDR2 YSYEKL. This CDR3 region has 16 residues. The germline V and J ends were trimmed by 2 bases and 7 bases, with 17 bases remaining between them. The CDR3 loop reads CASSQFGRVQSEKLFF. DNA for the CDR3: TGCGCCAGCAGCCAATTTGGCAGGGTGCAGAGTGAAAAACTGTTTTTT.

The V gene is TRBV20-1, the J gene TRBJ2-5, with D perhaps TRBD1 (6 bases). Looked up from germline, CDR1 is DFQATT and CDR2 is SNEGSKA (reference sequence). Trimming took 4 bases from V and 7 from J, leaving 10 bases between them. This CDR3 has 11 amino acids. The CDR3: CSAMPDRTQYF. The CDR3 coding sequence is TGCAGTGCTATGCCGGACAGGACCCAGTACTTC.

The chain carries TRBV5-1 and TRBJ2-5, with TRBD2 identical over 12 bases. V shed 3 bases and J 5 bases; nucleotides not matched to a gene: 5. The V gene's germline CDR1 is SGHRS and CDR2 YFSETQ. CDR3 length equals 15 residues. The CDR3 nucleotides are TGCGCCAGCAGCTGGAGACTAGCGGGAGACGAGACCCAGTACTTC. This encodes CASSWRLAGDETQYF.

This sequence joins TRBV5-1 and TRBJ2-5; 7 nucleotides agree with TRBD2. CDR1 and CDR2 from the germline V gene are SGHRS and YFSETQ. This CDR3 has 14 amino acids. V lost 4 bases and J lost 3; bases outside the gene matches: 6. CDR3 sequence: CASSGGREEETQYF. The CDR3 DNA reads TGCGCCAGCAGCGGGGGGAGGGAAGAAGAGACCCAGTACTTC.

The chain employs TRBV6-2 or TRBV6-3 and TRBJ2-1; 9 bases are a match to TRBD2. Germline loops: CDR1 MNHEY, CDR2 SVGEGT. This CDR3 contains 16 residues. J was trimmed by 5 bases and V by 3 bases; bases with no gene match: 8. Here the CDR3 DNA reads TGTGCCAGCAGTTATCTCGGCGGGAGGGGGGACAATGAGCAGTTCTTC. This sequence encodes CASSYLGGRGDNEQFF.

The chain combines TRBV4-3 with TRBJ2-3; D remains ambiguous. The germline gives CDR1 LGHNA, CDR2 YSLEER. V shed 0 bases and J shed 4 bases, with 5 bases lying between them. The length of the CDR3 is 13 residues. The CDR3 spells CASSQDGPDTQYF. The CDR3 region has the DNA TGCGCCAGCAGCCAAGATGGCCCAGATACGCAGTATTTT.

There are a few counts of this clone. V usage is TRBV3-1 (or the pseudogene TRBV3-2) and J usage is TRBJ1-5; the D is unclear. V gave up 1 base and J gave up 5 bases, with 6 bases separating them. CDR1 and CDR2 (germline): LGHDT, YNNKEL (reference sequence). The CDR3 spans 13 residues. CDR3 in amino acids: CASSQGQDQPQHF. The DNA for the CDR3 is TGTGCCAGCAGCCAAGGGCAGGATCAGCCCCAGCATTTT.

The V call is TRBV6-5, the J call TRBJ1-1; D uncertain. CDR1 MNHEY and CDR2 SVGAGI come from the germline V gene. The CDR3 loop spans 13 amino acids. The V gene lost 6 bases and the J gene lost 3 bases, with 11 bases spanning the gap. The DNA for the CDR3 is TGTGCCAGCAGAACAAACCGGGACACTGAAGCTTTCTTT. It yields the protein CASRTNRDTEAFF.

The chain recombines TRBV6-5 with TRBJ2-3; 9 bases line up with TRBD2. CDR3 length: 14 residues. Trimming at V came to 8 bases and at J to 0 bases, leaving 3 bases not matched to a gene. Germline-derived CDR1 and CDR2 are MNHEY and SVGAGI. The DNA of the CDR3 is TGTGCCAGCCGGACTAGCGCTAGCACAGATACGCAGTATTTT. This gives the protein CASRTSASTDTQYF.

V is TRBV5-1 and J is TRBJ1-1; 8 bases align to TRBD1. CDR1 and CDR2 (germline): SGHRS, YFSETQ. V lost 2 bases and J lost 4; bases outside the gene matches: 10. This CDR3 has 16 residues. The CDR3 loop is CASSLVAQGAGTEAFF. The CDR3, as DNA: TGCGCCAGCAGCTTAGTTGCTCAGGGGGCGGGCACTGAAGCTTTCTTT.

This sequence joins TRBV6-5 and TRBJ1-2; D is possibly TRBD1 (6 bases). The V and J ends lost 7 bases and 2 bases respectively, with 17 bases between them. CDR1 and CDR2 (germline): MNHEY, SVGAGI. This CDR3 contains 15 residues. CDR3 in DNA: TGTGCCAGCACCGACAGGCCGACTGAAAACTATGGCTACACCTTC. Its protein is CASTDRPTENYGYTF.

This chain connects TRBV4-1 to TRBJ2-7; no firm D call. Germline V gene data show CDR1 as MGHRA and CDR2 as YSYEKL. This CDR3 has 13 amino acids. Trimming removed 0 bases at V and 1 base at J, with 4 bases between. CDR3 protein: CASSQDDSYEQYF. The CDR3 region has the DNA TGCGCCAGCAGCCAAGATGATTCCTACGAGCAGTACTTC.